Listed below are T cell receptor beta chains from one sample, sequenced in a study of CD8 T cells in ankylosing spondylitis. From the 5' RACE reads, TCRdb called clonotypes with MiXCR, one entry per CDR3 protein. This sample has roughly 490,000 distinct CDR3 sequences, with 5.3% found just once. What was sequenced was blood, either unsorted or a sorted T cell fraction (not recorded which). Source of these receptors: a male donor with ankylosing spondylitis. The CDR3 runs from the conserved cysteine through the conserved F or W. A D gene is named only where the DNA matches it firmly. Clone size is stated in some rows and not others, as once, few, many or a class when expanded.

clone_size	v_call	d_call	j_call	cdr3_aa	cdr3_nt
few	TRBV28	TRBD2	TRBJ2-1	CASSQPTRRGSSYNEQFF	TGTGCCAGCAGCCAACCGACTAGGCGGGGGAGCTCCTACAATGAGCAGTTCTTC
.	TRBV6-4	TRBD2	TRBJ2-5	CASSVSSGGEETQYF	TGTGCCAGCAGTGTGAGTAGCGGGGGTGAAGAGACCCAGTACTTC
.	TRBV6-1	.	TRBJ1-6	CASSPRYPLNNSPLHF	TGTGCCAGCAGCCCTCGTTACCCTCTCAACAATTCACCCCTCCACTTT
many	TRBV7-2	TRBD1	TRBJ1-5	CASSLVAGGNQPQHF	TGTGCCAGCAGCTTAGTGGCAGGGGGGAATCAGCCCCAGCATTTT
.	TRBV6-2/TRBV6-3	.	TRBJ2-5	CASSQRQGGGETQYF	TGTGCCAGCAGTCAAAGACAGGGAGGCGGGGAGACCCAGTACTTC
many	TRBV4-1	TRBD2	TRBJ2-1	CASSQVAGGRNNEQFF	TGCGCCAGCAGCCAAGTGGCGGGAGGGCGCAACAATGAGCAGTTCTTC
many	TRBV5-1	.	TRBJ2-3	CASSLLGGERQYF	TGCGCCAGCAGCTTATTGGGGGGCGAAAGGCAGTATTTT
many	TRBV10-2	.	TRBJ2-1	CASSGPLRSSYNEQFF	TGCGCCAGCAGTGGCCCATTAAGGAGCTCCTACAATGAGCAGTTCTTC
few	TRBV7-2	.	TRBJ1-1	CASSLPLNLRDTEAFF	TGTGCCAGCAGCTTACCACTAAATCTTCGGGACACTGAAGCTTTCTTT
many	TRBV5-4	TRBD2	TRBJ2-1	CASSLKVIGNSGGYNEQFF	TGTGCCAGCAGCTTGAAGGTTATCGGCAATAGCGGGGGATACAATGAGCAGTTCTTC
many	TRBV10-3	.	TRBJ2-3	CAINRDLTDTQYF	TGTGCCATCAACCGGGACCTCACAGATACGCAGTATTTT
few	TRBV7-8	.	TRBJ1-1	CASSLRIQAIPDTEAFF	TGTGCCAGCAGTTTACGTATACAGGCAATACCCGACACTGAAGCTTTCTTT
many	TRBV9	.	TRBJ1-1	CASSPPRNTEAFF	TGTGCCAGCAGCCCTCCGAGGAACACTGAAGCTTTCTTT
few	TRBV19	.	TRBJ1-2	CASRKDTTANYGYTF	TGTGCCAGTAGAAAGGACACCACAGCTAACTATGGCTACACCTTC
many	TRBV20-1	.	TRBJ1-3	CSARGSLYSGNTIYF	TGCAGTGCCCGAGGGTCACTCTACTCTGGAAACACCATATATTTT
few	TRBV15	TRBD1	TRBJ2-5	CATQPGQGRGETQYF	TGTGCCACCCAGCCCGGACAGGGGCGGGGAGAGACCCAGTACTTC
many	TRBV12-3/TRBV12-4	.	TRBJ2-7	CASRHISSYEQYF	TGTGCCAGCCGCCACATAAGTTCCTACGAGCAGTACTTC
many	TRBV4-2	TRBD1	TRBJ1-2	CASSQDLQTGGFGYTF	TGTGCCAGCAGCCAAGATCTCCAGACAGGGGGATTTGGCTACACCTTC
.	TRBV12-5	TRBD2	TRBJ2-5	CASGLRLAGVKHSEETQYF	TGTGCTAGTGGTTTAAGACTAGCGGGAGTCAAGCATTCTGAAGAGACCCAGTACTTC
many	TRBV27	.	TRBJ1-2	CASSPGFGNYGYTF	TGTGCCAGCAGCCCAGGTTTTGGCAACTATGGCTACACCTTC
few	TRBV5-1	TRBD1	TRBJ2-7	CASSLEGTGLSHEQYF	TGCGCCAGCAGCTTGGAAGGGACAGGGTTGAGCCACGAGCAGTACTTC
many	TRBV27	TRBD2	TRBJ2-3	CASSFRRGRGVTDTQYF	TGTGCCAGCAGTTTCAGACGGGGGAGGGGAGTTACAGATACGCAGTATTTT
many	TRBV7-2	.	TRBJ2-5	CASSNGPKETQYF	TGTGCCAGCAGCAACGGACCAAAAGAGACCCAGTACTTC
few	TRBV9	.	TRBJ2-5	CASSLFLGGGQETQYF	TGTGCCAGCAGCCTATTTCTGGGGGGAGGTCAAGAGACCCAGTACTTC
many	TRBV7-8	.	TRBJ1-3	CASSWARAAGNTIYF	TGTGCCAGCAGCTGGGCGAGGGCGGCTGGAAACACCATATATTTT
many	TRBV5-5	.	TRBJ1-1	CASTLDPRGEAFF	TGTGCCAGCACCCTGGACCCTCGGGGTGAAGCTTTCTTT
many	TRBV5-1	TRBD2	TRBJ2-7	CASSATSGEQYF	TGCGCCAGCAGCGCTACTAGCGGGGAGCAGTACTTC
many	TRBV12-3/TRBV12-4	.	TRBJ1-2	CASSFSLFYGYTF	TGTGCCAGCAGTTTTTCACTGTTCTATGGCTACACCTTC
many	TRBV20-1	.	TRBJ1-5	CSARDRRGYQPQHF	TGCAGTGCTAGAGATCGGCGGGGGTATCAGCCCCAGCATTTT
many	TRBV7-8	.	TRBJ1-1	CASSLAIREPLNTEAFF	TGTGCCAGCAGCTTAGCAATCCGGGAACCTCTGAACACTGAAGCTTTCTTT
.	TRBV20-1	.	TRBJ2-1	CSARDRGPREQFF	TGCAGTGCTAGAGATCGTGGGCCCAGAGAGCAGTTCTTC
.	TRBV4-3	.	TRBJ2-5	CASSQGTVRLQETQYF	TGCGCCAGCAGCCAAGGGACGGTGAGGCTCCAAGAGACCCAGTACTTC
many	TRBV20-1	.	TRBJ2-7	CSARTIGRVTYYEQYF	TGCAGTGCTAGAACAATCGGTAGGGTCACCTACTACGAGCAGTACTTC
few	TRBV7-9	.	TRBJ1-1	CASRRSLNTEAFF	TGTGCCAGTCGACGGAGTTTGAACACTGAAGCTTTCTTT
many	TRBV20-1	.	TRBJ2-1	CSARAGTLENEQFF	TGCAGTGCTAGAGCCGGGACATTAGAAAATGAGCAGTTCTTC
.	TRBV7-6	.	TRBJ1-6	CASSLESGHSSYNSPLHF	TGTGCCAGCAGCTTAGAATCCGGTCATAGCTCCTATAATTCACCCCTCCACTTT
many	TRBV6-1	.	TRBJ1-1	CASTRRRFNTEAFF	TGTGCCAGCACCCGCAGGAGGTTTAACACTGAAGCTTTCTTT
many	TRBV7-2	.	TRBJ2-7	CASSLSSAQAYEQYF	TGTGCCAGCAGCCTTAGTTCTGCCCAAGCCTACGAGCAGTACTTC